These T cell receptor beta chains were read from a single sample in a study of T-cell reconstitution after alpha-beta-depleted transplantation in children. TCRdb re-called the PCR reads through MiXCR, storing one row per CDR3 protein. The profile covers 450,000 to 550,000 distinct CDR3 sequences, with about an eighth appearing a single time and 12% to 15% taken by the ten largest. Specimen: PBMCs, mostly from graft donor cells, collected 180 days after TCRalphabeta/CD19-depleted stem cell transplant. The receptors come from a female patient aged 2-9 years who had a stem cell transplant for aplastic anemia, so the T cells may come from the graft donor. Each CDR3 is given with its conserved first and last residue. The D gene is left open where the match is weak. Size tells how often a clone was seen (once, few, many) or the class of an expanded clone, and some rows leave it out.

j_gene	abundance	d_gene	v_gene	CDR3nt	CDR3aa
TRBJ1-5	.	.	TRBV6-1	TGTGCCAGCACCCAGACATCCTACGGAGGACATAGCAATCAGCCCCAGCATTTT	CASTQTSYGGHSNQPQHF
TRBJ2-5	few	.	TRBV18	TGTGCCAGCTCGTCGCGGGTAGGCACCAAAGAGACCCAGTACTTC	CASSSRVGTKETQYF
TRBJ2-7	.	TRBD1	TRBV15	TGTGCCACCAGCAGAGATGAAGGACAGGGGACTATCTACGAGCAGTACTTC	CATSRDEGQGTIYEQYF
TRBJ1-1	.	.	TRBV6-2/TRBV6-3	TGTGCCAGCATTCAACGTTTGGGTGTCACTGAAGCTTTCTTT	CASIQRLGVTEAFF
TRBJ2-1	.	TRBD2	TRBV9	TGTGCCAGCAGCGTTTATCTAGCGGGTTACAATGAGCAGTTCTTC	CASSVYLAGYNEQFF
TRBJ1-6	many	TRBD1	TRBV7-9	TGTGCCAGCAGCCCCGGGACAGCCTATTCACCCCTCCACTTT	CASSPGTAYSPLHF
TRBJ2-1	few	.	TRBV12-3/TRBV12-4	TGTGCCAGCAGTTTACGCGGATACGCCTACAATGAGCAGTTCTTC	CASSLRGYAYNEQFF
TRBJ2-6	few	.	TRBV4-3	TGCGCCAGCAGCCAAGTGGGGTGGATCTCTGGGGCCAACGTCCTGACTTTC	CASSQVGWISGANVLTF
TRBJ1-5	.	.	TRBV19	TGTGCCACCAATAGGTCGGGCCGGGGGCCCCAGCATTTT	CATNRSGRGPQHF
TRBJ1-1	once	TRBD1	TRBV20-1	TGCAGTGCTGGCCGACAGGGAAACACTGAAGCTTTCTTT	CSAGRQGNTEAFF
TRBJ2-7	few	.	TRBV29-1	TGCAGCGTTGAGTGGTGGCGGAACTACGAGCAGTACTTC	CSVEWWRNYEQYF
TRBJ2-3	few	TRBD2	TRBV6-1	TGTGCCAGCAGTGAAGCACGGGACTACCTCAGCACAGATACGCAGTATTTT	CASSEARDYLSTDTQYF
TRBJ1-4	.	TRBD1	TRBV20-1	TGCAGTGCTAGAGATCCGGGACAGGGTCCTTTTAATGAAAAACTGTTTTTT	CSARDPGQGPFNEKLFF
TRBJ2-1	.	TRBD2	TRBV4-3	TGCGCCAGCAGCCAGGGGGAGGGAGGGTGGAGGAGCTCCTACAATGAGCAGTTCTTC	CASSQGEGGWRSSYNEQFF
TRBJ2-7	.	.	TRBV4-2	TGTGCCAGCAGCCAAGCCTCCAGGGACGAGCAGTACTTC	CASSQASRDEQYF
TRBJ2-7	.	.	TRBV20-1	TGCAGTGCTAGAGTTGGGATGGAGTACGAGCAGTACTTC	CSARVGMEYEQYF
TRBJ2-3	.	.	TRBV11-2	TGTGCCAGCAGCTTAGTCGGGATTACGCAGTATTTT	CASSLVGITQYF
TRBJ1-2	.	TRBD1	TRBV9	TGTGCCAGCAGCCAGGGACAGGGAGGCGGTGGCTACACCTTC	CASSQGQGGGGYTF